The 3 T cell receptor beta chains presented below share a single source sample, sequenced in a study of cytomegalovirus exposure and HLA in healthy donors. In the PCR, 60 Vbeta and 13 Jbeta primers were used. Produced via immunoSEQ multiplex PCR; TCRdb's table is partial and in-frame only. The sample has a few hundred thousand clones, roughly 80% seen once. Sequencing was performed on PBMCs. The origin of the receptors is a girl aged 10-17 years in good health and CMV-seronegative.

This clone was seen just once. The V and J genes are TRBV7-2 and TRBJ2-7; 11 nucleotides agree with TRBD2. The CDR3 is made up of 14 amino acids. The ends lost 6 bases at V and 3 bases at J; junction bases unmatched: 4. Per the germline V gene, CDR1 is SGHTA and CDR2 is FQGNSA. The CDR3 DNA follows: TGTGCCAGCAGACTGACTAGCGGGGTCTACGAGCAGTACTTC. It translates to CASRLTSGVYEQYF.

V and J are TRBV4-2 and TRBJ1-5; possible D gene TRBD1, 5 bases. The CDR3 contains 16 residues. Between the trimmed V and J ends, which lost 4 bases and 0 bases, there was a span of 13 bases. Per the germline V gene, CDR1 is LGHNA and CDR2 is YNFKEQ. In DNA, the CDR3 is TGTGCCAGCAGCCGCACGGGGGATCTTAGCAATCAGCCCCAGCATTTT. Its protein is CASSRTGDLSNQPQHF.

This clone appeared a single time. The V gene is TRBV6-1, the J gene TRBJ2-7; D possibly corresponds to TRBD1 (5 bases). CDR3 length equals 14 residues. In germline, CDR1 is MNHNS, CDR2 SASEGT. V was cut by 4 bases and J by 2 bases, with 12 bases left in between. In nucleotides, the CDR3 is TGTGCCAGCAGTGGCCAGGGAAGACCCTACGAGCAGTACTTC. This codes for CASSGQGRPYEQYF.